This T cell receptor (beta chain) originates from a study of blood T cell repertoires in COVID-19. Study at large: Acute and convalescent COVID-19 samples came from the United States, Italy and Spain. From T cells, B-cell-depleted T cells, or PBMCs came the material, which was cDNA or gDNA.

Authors' methods: Reference gene primer amplification gave nucleated cell count estimates. Assay used: immunoSEQ multiplex PCR; TCRdb lists only in-frame clones, some missing. V and J calls plus clone size are reproduced from that table; the DNA served to infer D and trimming. The sample shows about 150,000 clones, around 81% of them seen only once. In germline, CDR1 is SGHAT, CDR2 FQNNGV. This CDR3 has 15 residues. Trimming removed 6 bases from V and 0 bases from J; junction bases left unmatched: 4. Sequenced: peripheral blood. The sequence derives from a human donor with acute or convalescent COVID-19. The donor label of this sample is uncertain. The rearrangement joins TRBV11-2 to TRBJ1-4, with 7 bases that match TRBD1. CDR3 loop: CASSSGQSTNEKLFF. The CDR3 DNA is TGTGCCAGCAGTTCGGGACAGTCAACTAATGAAAAACTGTTTTTT.